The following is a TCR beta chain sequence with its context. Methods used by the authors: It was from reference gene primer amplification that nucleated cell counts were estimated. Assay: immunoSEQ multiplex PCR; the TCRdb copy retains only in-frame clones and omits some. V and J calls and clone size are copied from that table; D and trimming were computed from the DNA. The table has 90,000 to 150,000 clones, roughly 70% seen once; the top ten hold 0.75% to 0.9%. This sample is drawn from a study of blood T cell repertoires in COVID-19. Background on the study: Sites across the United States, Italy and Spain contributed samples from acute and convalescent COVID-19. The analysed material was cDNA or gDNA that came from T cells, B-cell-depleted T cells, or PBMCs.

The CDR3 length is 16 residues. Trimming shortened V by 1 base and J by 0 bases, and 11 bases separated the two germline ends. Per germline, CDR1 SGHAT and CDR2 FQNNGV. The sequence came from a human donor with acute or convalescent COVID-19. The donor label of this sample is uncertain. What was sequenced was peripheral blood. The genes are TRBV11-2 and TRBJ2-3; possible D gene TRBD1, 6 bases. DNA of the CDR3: TGTGCCAGCAGCTTAGTAGTGGGGGCTAGCACAGATACGCAGTATTTT. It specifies CASSLVVGASTDTQYF.